The source of this T cell receptor beta chain is a study of blood T cell repertoires in COVID-19. Generated by immunoSEQ multiplex PCR, the TCRdb table keeps only in-frame clones and is missing some. The data show 350,000 to 450,000 clones, with approximately 86% seen just once and roughly 6.6% held by the top ten. The CDR3 runs 15 residues. Germline V gene lookup returns CDR1 KGHSH and CDR2 LQKENI. V was trimmed by 1 base and J by 4 bases, leaving 13 bases between them. The J gene is TRBJ1-2, the V gene TRBV18; D perhaps matches TRBD1 (6 bases). The receptor comes from a woman aged 55-69 years with COVID-19, enrolled during active disease. Sequences were obtained from peripheral blood. Here the CDR3 reads CASSPRRDNLYGYTF. The DNA for the CDR3 is TGTGCCAGCTCACCACGCCGGGACAACCTCTATGGCTACACCTTC.